This T cell receptor beta chain is drawn from a study of blood T cells in healthy people across ages. Whole-study results and caveats: Naive and antigen-experienced cells could not be conclusively compared, given unsorted PBMCs.

Primed by a sample-barcoded 5' primer and a J-beta primer mix, a second PCR proceeded for 7 to 11 cycles. TCRdb re-called the 5' RACE reads with MiXCR, one entry per CDR3 protein. The sample holds some 1.1 million distinct CDR3 sequences, about two fifths seen once. A single count supports this clonotype. Antigen: not known. CDR1 and CDR2 from the germline V gene are MDHEN and SYDVKM. Deletions cut 5 bases from V and 1 base from J, with 11 bases between. This CDR3 region has 14 residues. The sample consisted of blood. This TCR was recovered from a man younger than 35 in good health. The chain uses TRBV28 and TRBJ2-5; D is ambiguous. The CDR3 here is CASSVLGVQETQYF. As DNA, the CDR3 is TGTGCCAGCAGTGTTCTCGGAGTCCAAGAGACCCAGTACTTC.